The T cell receptor beta chain under discussion was sequenced for a study of OX40 agonist ivuxolimab in advanced cancers. As for the study in general: A mean age of roughly 60 years, range about 23 to 80, was recorded, and around 85% were male.

Trimming took 6 bases from V and 4 from J; bases not matched to a gene: 6. CDR3 length: 14 residues. CDR1 is MNHNS, CDR2 SASEGT, per germline. Some clones are missing from TCRdb's copy, which holds only in-frame ones; the method was immunoSEQ multiplex PCR. In the table there are around 92,000 clones, approximately 93% of which are singletons. The rearrangement joins TRBV6-1 to TRBJ1-5; 7 bases fit TRBD1. The source was CD4+ or CD8+ T cells sorted from blood, collected in a trial of the OX40 agonist ivuxolimab. The clonotype comes from an adult with an advanced solid tumor such as melanoma, head and neck, liver or kidney cancer. The CDR3: CASRRTGGNQPQHF. The DNA of the CDR3 is TGTGCCAGCAGGAGGACAGGCGGGAATCAGCCCCAGCATTTT.